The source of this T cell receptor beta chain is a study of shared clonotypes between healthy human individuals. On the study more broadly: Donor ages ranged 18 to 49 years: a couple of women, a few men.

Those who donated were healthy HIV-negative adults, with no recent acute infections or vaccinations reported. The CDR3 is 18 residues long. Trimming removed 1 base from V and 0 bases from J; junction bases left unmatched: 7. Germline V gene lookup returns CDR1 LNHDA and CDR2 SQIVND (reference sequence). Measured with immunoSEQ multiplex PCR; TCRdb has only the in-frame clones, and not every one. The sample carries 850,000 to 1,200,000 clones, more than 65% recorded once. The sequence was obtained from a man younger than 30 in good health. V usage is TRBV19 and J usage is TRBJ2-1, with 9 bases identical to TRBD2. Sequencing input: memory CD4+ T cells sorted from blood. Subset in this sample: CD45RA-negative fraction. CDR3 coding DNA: TGTGCCAGTAGTATAGGGACTAGCGCCTCGAGCTCCTACAATGAGCAGTTCTTC. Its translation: CASSIGTSASSSYNEQFF.